This T cell receptor beta chain was found in a study of blood T cell repertoires in COVID-19. The junction had 4 bases not matched to a gene; V was cut back by 5 bases and J by 8 bases. Germline loops: CDR1 SGHNT, CDR2 YENEEA. The CDR3 has 12 residues. How the authors handled the data: Reference gene primer amplification yielded estimated nucleated cell counts. The data were produced by immunoSEQ multiplex PCR, yet TCRdb's version contains in-frame clones alone and is incomplete. The V and J calls and clone size were taken over from that table, and D and trimming were inferred from the DNA. The sample lists around 70,000 clones; 80% to 90% were seen once.

This sequence joins TRBV11-3 and TRBJ2-3; 7 bases are shared with TRBD2. The receptor comes from a man aged 70 or older with acute or convalescent COVID-19. Sequencing input: peripheral blood. The CDR3 spells CASSPGGFTQYF. CDR3 nucleotide sequence: TGTGCCAGCAGCCCCGGGGGGTTTACGCAGTATTTT. The full variable domain, its missing parts supplied by reference TRBV11-3 and TRBJ2-3, is EAGVVQSPRYKIIEKKQPVAFWCNPISGHNTLYWYLQNLGQGPELLIRYENEEAVDDSQLPKDRFSAERLKGVDSTLKIQPAELGDSAVYLCASSPGGFTQYFGPGTRLTVL.